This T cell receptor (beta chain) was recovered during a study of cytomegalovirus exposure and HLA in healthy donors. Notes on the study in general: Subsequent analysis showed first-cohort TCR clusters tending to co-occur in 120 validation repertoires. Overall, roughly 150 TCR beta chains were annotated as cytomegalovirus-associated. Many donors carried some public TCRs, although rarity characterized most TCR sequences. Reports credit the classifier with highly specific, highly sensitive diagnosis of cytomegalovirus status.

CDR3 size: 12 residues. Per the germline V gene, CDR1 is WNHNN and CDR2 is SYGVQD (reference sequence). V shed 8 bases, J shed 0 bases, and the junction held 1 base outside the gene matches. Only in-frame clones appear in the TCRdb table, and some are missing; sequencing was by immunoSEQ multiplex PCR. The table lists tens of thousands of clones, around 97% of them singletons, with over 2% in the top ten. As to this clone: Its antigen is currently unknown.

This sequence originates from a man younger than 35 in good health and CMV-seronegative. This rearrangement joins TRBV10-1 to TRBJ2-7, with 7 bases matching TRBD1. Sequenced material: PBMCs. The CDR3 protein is CASGDSSYEQYF. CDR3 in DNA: TGCGCCAGCGGGGACAGCTCCTACGAGCAGTACTTC.